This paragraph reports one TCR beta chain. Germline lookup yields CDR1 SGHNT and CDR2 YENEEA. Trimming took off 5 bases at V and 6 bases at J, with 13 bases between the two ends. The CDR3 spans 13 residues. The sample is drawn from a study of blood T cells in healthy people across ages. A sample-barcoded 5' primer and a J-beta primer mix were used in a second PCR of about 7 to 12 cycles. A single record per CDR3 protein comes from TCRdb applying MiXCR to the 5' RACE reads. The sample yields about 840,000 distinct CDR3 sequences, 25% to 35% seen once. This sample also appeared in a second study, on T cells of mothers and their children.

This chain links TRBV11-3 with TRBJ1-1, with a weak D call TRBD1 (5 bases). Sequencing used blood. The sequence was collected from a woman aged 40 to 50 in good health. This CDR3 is CASSPQGRAEAFF. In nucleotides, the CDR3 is TGTGCCAGCAGCCCGCAGGGTAGGGCTGAAGCTTTCTTT. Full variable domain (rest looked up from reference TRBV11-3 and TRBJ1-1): EAGVVQSPRYKIIEKKQPVAFWCNPISGHNTLYWYLQNLGQGPELLIRYENEEAVDDSQLPKDRFSAERLKGVDSTLKIQPAELGDSAVYLCASSPQGRAEAFFGQGTRLTVV.